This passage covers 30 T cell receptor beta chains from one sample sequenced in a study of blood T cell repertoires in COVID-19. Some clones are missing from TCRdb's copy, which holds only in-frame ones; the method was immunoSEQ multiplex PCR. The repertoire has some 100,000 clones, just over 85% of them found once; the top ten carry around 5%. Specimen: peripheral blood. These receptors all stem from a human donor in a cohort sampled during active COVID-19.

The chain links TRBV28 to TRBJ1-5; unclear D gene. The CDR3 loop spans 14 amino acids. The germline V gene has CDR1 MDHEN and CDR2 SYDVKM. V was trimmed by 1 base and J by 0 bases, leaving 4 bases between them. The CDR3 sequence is CASSLSGSNQPQHF. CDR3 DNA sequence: TGTGCCAGCAGTTTATCCGGTAGCAATCAGCCCCAGCATTTT.

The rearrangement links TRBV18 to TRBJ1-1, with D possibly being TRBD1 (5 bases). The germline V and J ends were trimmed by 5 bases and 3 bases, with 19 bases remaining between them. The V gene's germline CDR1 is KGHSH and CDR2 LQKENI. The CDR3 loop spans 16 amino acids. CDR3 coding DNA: TGTGCCAGCTCAGGGGTCTTCGGGGGGACGGACACTGAAGCTTTCTTT. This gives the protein CASSGVFGGTDTEAFF.

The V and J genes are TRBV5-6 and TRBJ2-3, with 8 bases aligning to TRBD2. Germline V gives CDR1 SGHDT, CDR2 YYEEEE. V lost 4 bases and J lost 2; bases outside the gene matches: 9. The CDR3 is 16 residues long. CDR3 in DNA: TGTGCCAGCAGCCTTATTTCGGGACTAGACACAGATACGCAGTATTTT. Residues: CASSLISGLDTDTQYF.

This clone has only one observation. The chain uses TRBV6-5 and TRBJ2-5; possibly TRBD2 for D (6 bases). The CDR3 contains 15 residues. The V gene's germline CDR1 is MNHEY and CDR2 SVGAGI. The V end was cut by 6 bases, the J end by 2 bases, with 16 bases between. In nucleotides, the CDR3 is TGTGCCAGCAGAACAAGACTAGGATATCAAGAGACCCAGTACTTC. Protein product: CASRTRLGYQETQYF.

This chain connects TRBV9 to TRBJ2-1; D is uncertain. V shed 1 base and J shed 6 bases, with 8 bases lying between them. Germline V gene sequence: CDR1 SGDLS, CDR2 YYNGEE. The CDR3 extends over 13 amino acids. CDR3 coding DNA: TGTGCCAGCAGCGTATCTAGGATCAATGAGCAGTTCTTC. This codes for CASSVSRINEQFF.

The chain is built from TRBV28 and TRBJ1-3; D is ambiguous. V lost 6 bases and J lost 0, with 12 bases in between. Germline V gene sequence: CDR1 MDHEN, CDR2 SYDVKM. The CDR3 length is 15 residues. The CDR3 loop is CASSLPSNSGNTIYF. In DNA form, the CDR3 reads TGTGCCAGCAGCCTGCCAAGCAACTCTGGAAACACCATATATTTT.

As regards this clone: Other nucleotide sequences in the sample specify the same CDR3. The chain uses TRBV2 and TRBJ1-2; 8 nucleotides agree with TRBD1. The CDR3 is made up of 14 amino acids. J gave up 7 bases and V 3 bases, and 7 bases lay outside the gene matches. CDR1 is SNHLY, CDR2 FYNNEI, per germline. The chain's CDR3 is CASSDGRGRGGYTF. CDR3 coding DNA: TGTGCCAGCAGTGATGGCAGGGGGCGGGGTGGCTACACCTTC.

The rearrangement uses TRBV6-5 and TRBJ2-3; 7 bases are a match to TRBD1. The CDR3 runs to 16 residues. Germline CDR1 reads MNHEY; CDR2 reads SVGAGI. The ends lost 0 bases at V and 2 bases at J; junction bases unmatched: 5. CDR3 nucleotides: TGTGCCAGCAGTTACTCTGGGACAGCGGCCACAGATACGCAGTATTTT. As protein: CASSYSGTAATDTQYF.

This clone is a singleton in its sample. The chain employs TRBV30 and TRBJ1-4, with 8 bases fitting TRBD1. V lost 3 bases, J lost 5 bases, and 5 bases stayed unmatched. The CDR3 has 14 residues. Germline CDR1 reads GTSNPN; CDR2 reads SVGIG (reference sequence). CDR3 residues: CAWRRGQENEKLFF. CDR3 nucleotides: TGTGCCTGGAGGAGGGGACAGGAGAATGAAAAACTGTTTTTT.

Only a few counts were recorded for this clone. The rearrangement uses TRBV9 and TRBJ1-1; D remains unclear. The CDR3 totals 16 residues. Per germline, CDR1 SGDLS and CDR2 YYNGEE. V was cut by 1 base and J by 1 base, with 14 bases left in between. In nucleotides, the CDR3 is TGTGCCAGCAGCGTAATTACGGGGATCCGGAACACTGAAGCTTTCTTT. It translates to CASSVITGIRNTEAFF.

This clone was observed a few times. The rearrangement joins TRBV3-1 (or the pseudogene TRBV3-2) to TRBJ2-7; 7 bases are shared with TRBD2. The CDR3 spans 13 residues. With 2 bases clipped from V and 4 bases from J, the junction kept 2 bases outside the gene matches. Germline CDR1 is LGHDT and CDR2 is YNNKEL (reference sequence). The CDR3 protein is CASSQRAGYEQYF. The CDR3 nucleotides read TGTGCCAGCAGCCAACGAGCGGGGTACGAGCAGTACTTC.

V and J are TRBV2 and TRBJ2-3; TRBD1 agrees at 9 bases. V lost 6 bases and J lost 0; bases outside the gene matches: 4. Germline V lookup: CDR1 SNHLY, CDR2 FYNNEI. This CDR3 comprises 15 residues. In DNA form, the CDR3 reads TGTGCCAGCAGGGCCGACAGGGGGAGCACAGATACGCAGTATTTT. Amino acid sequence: CASRADRGSTDTQYF.

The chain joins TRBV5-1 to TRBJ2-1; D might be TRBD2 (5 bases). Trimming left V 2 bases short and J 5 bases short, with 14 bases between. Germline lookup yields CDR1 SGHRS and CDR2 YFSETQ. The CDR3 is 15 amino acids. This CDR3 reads CASSLLGHLNNEQFF. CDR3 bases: TGCGCCAGCAGCTTACTAGGGCATCTAAACAATGAGCAGTTCTTC.

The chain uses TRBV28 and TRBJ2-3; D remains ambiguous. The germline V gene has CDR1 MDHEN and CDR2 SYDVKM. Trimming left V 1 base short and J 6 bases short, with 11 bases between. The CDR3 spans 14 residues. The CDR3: CASSLLGLTDTQYF. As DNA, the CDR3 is TGTGCCAGCAGTTTATTGGGCCTCACGGATACGCAGTATTTT.

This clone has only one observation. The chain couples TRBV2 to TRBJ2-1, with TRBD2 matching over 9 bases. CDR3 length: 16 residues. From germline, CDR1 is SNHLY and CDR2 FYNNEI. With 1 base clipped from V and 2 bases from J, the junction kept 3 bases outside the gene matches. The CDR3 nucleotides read TGTGCCAGCAGTGAAGTTGTAGCGGGAGCCTACAATGAGCAGTTCTTC. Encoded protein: CASSEVVAGAYNEQFF.

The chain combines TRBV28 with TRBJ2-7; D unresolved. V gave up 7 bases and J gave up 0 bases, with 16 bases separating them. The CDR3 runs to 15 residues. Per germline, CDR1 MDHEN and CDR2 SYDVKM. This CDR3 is CASKTPETDSYEQYF. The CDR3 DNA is TGTGCCAGCAAGACCCCGGAGACGGACTCCTACGAGCAGTACTTC.

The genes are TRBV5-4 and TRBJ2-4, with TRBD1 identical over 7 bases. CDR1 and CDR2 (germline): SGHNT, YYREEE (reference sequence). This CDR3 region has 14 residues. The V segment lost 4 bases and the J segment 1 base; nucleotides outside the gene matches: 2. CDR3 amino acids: CASSLTGAKNIQYF. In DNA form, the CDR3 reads TGTGCCAGCAGCCTGACAGGGGCCAAAAACATTCAGTACTTC. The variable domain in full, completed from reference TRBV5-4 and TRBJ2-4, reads ETGVTQSPTHLIKTRGQQVTLRCSSQSGHNTVSWYQQALGQGPQFIFQYYREEENGRGNFPPRFSGLQFPNYSSELNVNALELDDSALYLCASSLTGAKNIQYFGAGTRLSVL.

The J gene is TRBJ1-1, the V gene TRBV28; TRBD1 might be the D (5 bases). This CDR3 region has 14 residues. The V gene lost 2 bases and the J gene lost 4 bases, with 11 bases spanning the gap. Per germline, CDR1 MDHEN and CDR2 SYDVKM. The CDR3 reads CASSLQGVGTEAFF. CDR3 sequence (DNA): TGTGCCAGCAGTTTACAAGGGGTAGGCACTGAAGCTTTCTTT.

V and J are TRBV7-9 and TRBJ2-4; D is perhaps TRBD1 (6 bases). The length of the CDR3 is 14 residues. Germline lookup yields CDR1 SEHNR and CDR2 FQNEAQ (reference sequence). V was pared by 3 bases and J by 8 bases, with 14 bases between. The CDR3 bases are TGTGCCAGCAGCTTTCAGGGGTCGGCGGACATTCAGTACTTC. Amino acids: CASSFQGSADIQYF.

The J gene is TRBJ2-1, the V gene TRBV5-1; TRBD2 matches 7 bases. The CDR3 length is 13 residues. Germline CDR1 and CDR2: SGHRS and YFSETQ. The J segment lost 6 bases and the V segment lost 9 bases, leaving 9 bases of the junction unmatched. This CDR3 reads CATRLASSNEQFF. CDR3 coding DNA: TGCGCCACCCGACTAGCTTCATCCAATGAGCAGTTCTTC.

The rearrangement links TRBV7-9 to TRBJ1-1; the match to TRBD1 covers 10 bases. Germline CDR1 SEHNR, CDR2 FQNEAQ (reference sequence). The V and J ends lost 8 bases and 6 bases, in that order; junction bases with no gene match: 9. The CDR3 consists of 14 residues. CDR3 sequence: CASARGQGKSEAFF. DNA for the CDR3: TGTGCCAGCGCCAGGGGACAGGGGAAGTCTGAAGCTTTCTTT.

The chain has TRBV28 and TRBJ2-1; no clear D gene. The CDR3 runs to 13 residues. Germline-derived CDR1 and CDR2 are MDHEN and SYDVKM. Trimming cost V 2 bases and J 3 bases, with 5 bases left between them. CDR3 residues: CASSLRGYNEQFF. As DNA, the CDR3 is TGTGCCAGCAGTTTAAGAGGCTACAATGAGCAGTTCTTC.

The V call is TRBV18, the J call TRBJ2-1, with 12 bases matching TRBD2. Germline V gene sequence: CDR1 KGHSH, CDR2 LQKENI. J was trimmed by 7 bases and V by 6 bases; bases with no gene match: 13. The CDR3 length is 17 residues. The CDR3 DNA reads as TGTGCCAGCTCTCTAACTTTACTAGCGGGAGGTGATAATGAGCAGTTCTTC. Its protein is CASSLTLLAGGDNEQFF.

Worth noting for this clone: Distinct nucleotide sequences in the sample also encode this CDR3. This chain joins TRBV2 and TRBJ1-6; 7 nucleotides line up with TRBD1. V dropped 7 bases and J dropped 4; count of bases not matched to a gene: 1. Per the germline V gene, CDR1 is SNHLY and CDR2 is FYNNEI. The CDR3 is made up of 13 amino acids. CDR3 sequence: CASTGQYNSPLHF. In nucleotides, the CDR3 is TGTGCCAGCACGGGACAGTATAATTCACCCCTCCACTTT.

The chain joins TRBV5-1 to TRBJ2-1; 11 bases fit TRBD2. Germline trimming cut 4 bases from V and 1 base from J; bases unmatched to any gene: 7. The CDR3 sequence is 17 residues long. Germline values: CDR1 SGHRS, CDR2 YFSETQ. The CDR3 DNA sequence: TGCGCCAGCAGCACTAGCGGGAGCGGATTGTCCTACAATGAGCAGTTCTTC. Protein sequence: CASSTSGSGLSYNEQFF.

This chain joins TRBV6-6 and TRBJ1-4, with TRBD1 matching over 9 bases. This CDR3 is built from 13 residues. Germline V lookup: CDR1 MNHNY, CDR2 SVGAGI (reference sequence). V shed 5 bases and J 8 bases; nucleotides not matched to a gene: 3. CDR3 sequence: CASSGTGREKLFF. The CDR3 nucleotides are TGTGCCAGCAGTGGGACAGGGAGAGAAAAACTGTTTTTT.

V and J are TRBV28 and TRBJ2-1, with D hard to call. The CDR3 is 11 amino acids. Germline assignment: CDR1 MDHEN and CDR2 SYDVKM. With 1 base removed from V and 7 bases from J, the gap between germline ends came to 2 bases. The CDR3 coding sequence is TGTGCCAGCAGTTTATCAAATGAGCAGTTCTTC. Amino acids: CASSLSNEQFF.

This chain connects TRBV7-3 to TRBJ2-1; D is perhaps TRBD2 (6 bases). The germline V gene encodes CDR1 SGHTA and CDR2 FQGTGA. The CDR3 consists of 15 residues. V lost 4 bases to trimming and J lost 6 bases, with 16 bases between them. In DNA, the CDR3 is TGTGCCAGCAGCTCATTAGCGGTTCGCGGCAATGAGCAGTTCTTC. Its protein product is CASSSLAVRGNEQFF. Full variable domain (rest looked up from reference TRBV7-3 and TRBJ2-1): GAGVSQTPSNKVTEKGKYVELRCDPISGHTALYWYRQSLGQGPEFLIYFQGTGAADDSGLPNDRFFAVRPEGSVSTLKIQRTERGDSAVYLCASSSLAVRGNEQFFGPGTRLTVL.

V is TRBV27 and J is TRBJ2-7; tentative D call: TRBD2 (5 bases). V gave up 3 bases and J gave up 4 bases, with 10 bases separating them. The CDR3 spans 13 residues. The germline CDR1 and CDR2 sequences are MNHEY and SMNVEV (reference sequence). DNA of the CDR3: TGTGCCAGCAGTTTGAGGGAGAGTTACGAGCAGTACTTC. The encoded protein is CASSLRESYEQYF.

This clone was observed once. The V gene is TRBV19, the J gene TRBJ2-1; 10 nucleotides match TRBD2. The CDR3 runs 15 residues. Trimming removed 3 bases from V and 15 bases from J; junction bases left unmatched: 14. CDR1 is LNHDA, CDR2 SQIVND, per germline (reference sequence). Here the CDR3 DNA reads TGTGCCAGTAGTATCGATAGCGGGAGGCCTTTAGAGGGGTTCTTC. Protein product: CASSIDSGRPLEGFF.